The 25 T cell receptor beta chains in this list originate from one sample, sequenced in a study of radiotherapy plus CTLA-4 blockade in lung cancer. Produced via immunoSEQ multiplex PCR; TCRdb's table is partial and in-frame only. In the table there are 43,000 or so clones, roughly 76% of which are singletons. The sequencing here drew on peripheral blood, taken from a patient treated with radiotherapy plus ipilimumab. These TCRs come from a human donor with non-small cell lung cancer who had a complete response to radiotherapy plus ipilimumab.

The CDR3 region has the DNA TGTGCCAGTAGTAGACTAGCGGGAGGTGCAATGGACGAGCAGTACTTC. Amino acid sequence: CASSRLAGGAMDEQYF. The chain combines TRBV19 with TRBJ2-7, with TRBD2 matching 13 bases. The CDR3 loop spans 16 amino acids. Trimming removed 4 bases from V and 5 bases from J; junction bases left unmatched: 8. Germline values: CDR1 LNHDA, CDR2 SQIVND (reference sequence).

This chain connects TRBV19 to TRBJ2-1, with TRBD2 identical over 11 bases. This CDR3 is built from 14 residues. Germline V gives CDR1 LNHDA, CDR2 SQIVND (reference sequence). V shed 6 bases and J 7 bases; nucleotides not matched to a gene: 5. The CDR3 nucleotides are TGTGCCAGTAGCACTAGCGGGAGAATGAATGAGCAGTTCTTC. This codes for CASSTSGRMNEQFF.

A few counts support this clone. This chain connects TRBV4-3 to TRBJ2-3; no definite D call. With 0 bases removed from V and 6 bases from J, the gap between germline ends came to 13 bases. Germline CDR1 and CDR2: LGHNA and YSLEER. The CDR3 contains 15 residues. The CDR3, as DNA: TGCGCCAGCAGCCAAGATCGGCTAGGTGGGGATACGCAGTATTTT. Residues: CASSQDRLGGDTQYF.

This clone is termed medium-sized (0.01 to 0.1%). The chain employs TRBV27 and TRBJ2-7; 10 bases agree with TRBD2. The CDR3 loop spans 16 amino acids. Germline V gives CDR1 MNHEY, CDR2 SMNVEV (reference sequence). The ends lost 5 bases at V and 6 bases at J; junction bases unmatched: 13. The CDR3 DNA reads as TGTGCCAGCAGTCCCTATTTAAGACTAGCGGGTAGCGAGCAGTACTTC. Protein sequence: CASSPYLRLAGSEQYF.

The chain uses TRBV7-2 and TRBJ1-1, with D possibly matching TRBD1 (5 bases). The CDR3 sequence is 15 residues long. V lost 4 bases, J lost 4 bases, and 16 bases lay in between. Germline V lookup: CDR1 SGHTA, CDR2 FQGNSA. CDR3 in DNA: TGTGCCAGCAGCTCCCGTACAGGTAGGGGCACTGAAGCTTTCTTT. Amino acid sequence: CASSSRTGRGTEAFF.

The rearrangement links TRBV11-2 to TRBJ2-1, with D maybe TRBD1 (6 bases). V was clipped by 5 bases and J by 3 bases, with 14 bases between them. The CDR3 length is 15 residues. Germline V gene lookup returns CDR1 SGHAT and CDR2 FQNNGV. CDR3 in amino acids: CASSPTGFFYNEQFF. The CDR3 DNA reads TGTGCCAGCAGCCCCACAGGGTTCTTCTACAATGAGCAGTTCTTC.

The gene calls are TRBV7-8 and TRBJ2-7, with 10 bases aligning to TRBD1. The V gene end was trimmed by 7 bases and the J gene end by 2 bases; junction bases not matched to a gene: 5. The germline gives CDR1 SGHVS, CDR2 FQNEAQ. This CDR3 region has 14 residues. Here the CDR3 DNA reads TGTGCCAGCATCGAAGGGACAGGGGCCTACGAGCAGTACTTC. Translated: CASIEGTGAYEQYF.

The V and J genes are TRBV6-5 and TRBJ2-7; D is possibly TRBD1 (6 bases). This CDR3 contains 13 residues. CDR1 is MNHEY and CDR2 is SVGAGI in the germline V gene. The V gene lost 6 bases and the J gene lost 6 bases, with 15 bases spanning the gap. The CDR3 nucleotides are TGTGCCAGCAGGCTCAGGGAAGGGGGCGAGCAGTACTTC. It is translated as CASRLREGGEQYF.

The CDR3 loop reads CASSLGGGNTEAFF. The CDR3 coding sequence is TGTGCCAGCAGCTTGGGTGGCGGGAACACTGAAGCTTTCTTT. The chain couples TRBV5-4 to TRBJ1-1; D remains ambiguous. Germline lookup yields CDR1 SGHNT and CDR2 YYREEE (reference sequence). CDR3 length: 14 residues. Trimming removed 0 bases at V and 1 base at J, with 7 bases between.

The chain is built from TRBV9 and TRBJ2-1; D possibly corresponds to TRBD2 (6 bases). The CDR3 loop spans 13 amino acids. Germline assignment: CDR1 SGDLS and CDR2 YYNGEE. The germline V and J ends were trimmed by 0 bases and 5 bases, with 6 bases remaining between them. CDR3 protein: CASSVAGDNEQFF. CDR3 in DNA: TGTGCCAGCAGCGTAGCGGGGGACAATGAGCAGTTCTTC.

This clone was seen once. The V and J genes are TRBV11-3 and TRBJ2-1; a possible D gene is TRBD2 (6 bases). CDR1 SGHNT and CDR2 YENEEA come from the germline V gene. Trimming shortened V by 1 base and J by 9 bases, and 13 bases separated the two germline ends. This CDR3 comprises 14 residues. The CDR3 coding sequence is TGTGCCAGCAGCTTAGTCGGGAGTTCCAGTGAGCAGTTCTTC. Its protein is CASSLVGSSSEQFF. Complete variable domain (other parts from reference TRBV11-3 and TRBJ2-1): EAGVVQSPRYKIIEKKQPVAFWCNPISGHNTLYWYLQNLGQGPELLIRYENEEAVDDSQLPKDRFSAERLKGVDSTLKIQPAELGDSAVYLCASSLVGSSSEQFFGPGTRLTVL.

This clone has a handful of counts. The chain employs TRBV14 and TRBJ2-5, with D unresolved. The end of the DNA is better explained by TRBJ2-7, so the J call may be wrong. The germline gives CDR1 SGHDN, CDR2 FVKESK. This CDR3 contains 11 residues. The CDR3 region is CASSQVFEQYF. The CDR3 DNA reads TGTGCCAGCAGCCAAGTGTTCGAGCAGTACTTC.

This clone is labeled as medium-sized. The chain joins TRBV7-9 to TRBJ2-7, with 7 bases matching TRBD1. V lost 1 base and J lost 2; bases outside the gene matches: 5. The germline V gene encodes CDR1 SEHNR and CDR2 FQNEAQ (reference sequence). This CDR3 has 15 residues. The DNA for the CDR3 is TGTGCCAGCAGCTTAGTGGGTACAGGGGCCTACGAGCAGTACTTC. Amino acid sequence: CASSLVGTGAYEQYF. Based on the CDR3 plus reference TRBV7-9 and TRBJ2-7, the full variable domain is DTGVSQNPRHKITKRGQNVTFRCDPISEHNRLYWYRQTLGQGPEFLTYFQNEAQLEKSRLLSDRFSAERPKGSFSTLEIQRTEQGDSAMYLCASSLVGTGAYEQYFGPGTRLTVT.

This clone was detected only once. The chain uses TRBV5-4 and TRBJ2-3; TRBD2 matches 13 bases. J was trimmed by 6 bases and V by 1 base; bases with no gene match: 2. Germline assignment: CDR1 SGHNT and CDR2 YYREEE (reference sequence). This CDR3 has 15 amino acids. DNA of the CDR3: TGTGCCAGCAGCTTGACTAGCGGGAGGGGCGATACGCAGTATTTT. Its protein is CASSLTSGRGDTQYF. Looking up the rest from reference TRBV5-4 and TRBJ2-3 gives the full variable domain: ETGVTQSPTHLIKTRGQQVTLRCSSQSGHNTVSWYQQALGQGPQFIFQYYREEENGRGNFPPRFSGLQFPNYSSELNVNALELDDSALYLCASSLTSGRGDTQYFGPGTRLTVL.

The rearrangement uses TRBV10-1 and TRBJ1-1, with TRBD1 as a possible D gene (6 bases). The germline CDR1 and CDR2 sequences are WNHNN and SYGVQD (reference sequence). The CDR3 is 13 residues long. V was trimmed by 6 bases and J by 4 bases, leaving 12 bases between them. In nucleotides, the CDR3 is TGCGCCAGCAGCAGAGGGGGTAGCACTGAAGCTTTCTTT. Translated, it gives CASSRGGSTEAFF.

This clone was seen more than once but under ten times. CDR3 nucleotide sequence: TGTGCCAGTAGCGGGACTAGCGGGGGCACCGAGTACTTC. It codes for CASSGTSGGTEYF. The chain employs TRBV19 and TRBJ2-5, with 14 bases that match TRBD2. Germline assignment: CDR1 LNHDA and CDR2 SQIVND (reference sequence). Trimming at V came to 6 bases and at J to 12 bases, leaving 6 bases not matched to a gene. The CDR3 is 13 amino acids.

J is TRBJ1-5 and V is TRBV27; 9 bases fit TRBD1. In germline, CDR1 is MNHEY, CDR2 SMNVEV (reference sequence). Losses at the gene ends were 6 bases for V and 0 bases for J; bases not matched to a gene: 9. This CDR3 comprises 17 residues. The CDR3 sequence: CASSLGTGINSNQPQHF. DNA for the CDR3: TGTGCCAGCAGCCTCGGGACAGGGATCAATAGCAATCAGCCCCAGCATTTT.

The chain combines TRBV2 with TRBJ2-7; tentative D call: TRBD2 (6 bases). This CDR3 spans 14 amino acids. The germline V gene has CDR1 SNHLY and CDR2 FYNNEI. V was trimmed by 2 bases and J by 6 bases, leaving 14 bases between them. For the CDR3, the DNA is TGTGCCAGCAGTGAAAGTCGGGGGTGGGGCGAGCAGTACTTC. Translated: CASSESRGWGEQYF.

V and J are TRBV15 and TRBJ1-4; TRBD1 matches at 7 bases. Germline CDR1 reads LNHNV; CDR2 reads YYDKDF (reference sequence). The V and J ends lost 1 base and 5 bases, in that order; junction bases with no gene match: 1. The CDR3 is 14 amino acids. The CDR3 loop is CATSRGGGNEKLFF. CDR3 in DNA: TGTGCCACCAGCAGAGGAGGGGGCAATGAAAAACTGTTTTTT.

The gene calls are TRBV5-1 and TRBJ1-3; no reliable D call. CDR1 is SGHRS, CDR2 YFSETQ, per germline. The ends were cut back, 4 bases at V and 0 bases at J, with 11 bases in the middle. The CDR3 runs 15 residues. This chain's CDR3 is CASSPAGNSGNTIYF. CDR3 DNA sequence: TGCGCCAGCAGCCCCGCAGGCAACTCTGGAAACACCATATATTTT.

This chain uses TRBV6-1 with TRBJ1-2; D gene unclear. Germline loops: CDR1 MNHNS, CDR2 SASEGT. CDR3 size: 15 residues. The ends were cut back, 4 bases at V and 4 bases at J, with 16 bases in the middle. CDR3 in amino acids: CASSAGQPRSYGYTF. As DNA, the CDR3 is TGTGCCAGCAGTGCGGGTCAGCCCCGCTCCTATGGCTACACCTTC.

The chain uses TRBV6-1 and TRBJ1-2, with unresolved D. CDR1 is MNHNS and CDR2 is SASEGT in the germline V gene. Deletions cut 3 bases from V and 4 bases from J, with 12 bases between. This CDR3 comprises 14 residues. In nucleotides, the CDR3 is TGTGCCAGCAGTGATCTGGCAATGGCCTATGGCTACACCTTC. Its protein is CASSDLAMAYGYTF.

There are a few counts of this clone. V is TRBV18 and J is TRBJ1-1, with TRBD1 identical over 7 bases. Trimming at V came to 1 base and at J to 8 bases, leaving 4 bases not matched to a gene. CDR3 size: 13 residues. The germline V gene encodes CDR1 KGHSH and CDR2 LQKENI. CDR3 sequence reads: CASSPLDRDEAFF. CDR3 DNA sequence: TGTGCCAGCTCACCACTCGACAGGGACGAAGCTTTCTTT. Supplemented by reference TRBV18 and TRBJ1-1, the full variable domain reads NAGVMQNPRHLVRRRGQEARLRCSPMKGHSHVYWYRQLPEEGLKFMVYLQKENIIDESGMPKERFSAEFPKEGPSILRIQQVVRGDSAAYFCASSPLDRDEAFFGQGTRLTVV.

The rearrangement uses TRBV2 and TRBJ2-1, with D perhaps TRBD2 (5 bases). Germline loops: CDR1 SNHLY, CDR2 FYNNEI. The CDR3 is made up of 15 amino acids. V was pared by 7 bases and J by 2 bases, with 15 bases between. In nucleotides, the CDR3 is TGTGCCAGCAAGAGGGCCCAGAATACCTACAATGAGCAGTTCTTC. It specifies CASKRAQNTYNEQFF.

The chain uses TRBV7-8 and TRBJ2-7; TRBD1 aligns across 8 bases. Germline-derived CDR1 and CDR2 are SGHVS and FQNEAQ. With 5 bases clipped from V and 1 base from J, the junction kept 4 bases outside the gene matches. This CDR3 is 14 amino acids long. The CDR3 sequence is CASSTRDRSYEQYF. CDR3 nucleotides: TGTGCCAGCAGCACCCGGGACAGGTCCTACGAGCAGTACTTC. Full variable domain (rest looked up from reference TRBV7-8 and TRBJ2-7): GAGVSQSPRYKVAKRGQDVALRCDPISGHVSLFWYQQALGQGPEFLTYFQNEAQLDKSGLPSDRFFAERPEGSVSTLKIQRTQQEDSAVYLCASSTRDRSYEQYFGPGTRLTVT.